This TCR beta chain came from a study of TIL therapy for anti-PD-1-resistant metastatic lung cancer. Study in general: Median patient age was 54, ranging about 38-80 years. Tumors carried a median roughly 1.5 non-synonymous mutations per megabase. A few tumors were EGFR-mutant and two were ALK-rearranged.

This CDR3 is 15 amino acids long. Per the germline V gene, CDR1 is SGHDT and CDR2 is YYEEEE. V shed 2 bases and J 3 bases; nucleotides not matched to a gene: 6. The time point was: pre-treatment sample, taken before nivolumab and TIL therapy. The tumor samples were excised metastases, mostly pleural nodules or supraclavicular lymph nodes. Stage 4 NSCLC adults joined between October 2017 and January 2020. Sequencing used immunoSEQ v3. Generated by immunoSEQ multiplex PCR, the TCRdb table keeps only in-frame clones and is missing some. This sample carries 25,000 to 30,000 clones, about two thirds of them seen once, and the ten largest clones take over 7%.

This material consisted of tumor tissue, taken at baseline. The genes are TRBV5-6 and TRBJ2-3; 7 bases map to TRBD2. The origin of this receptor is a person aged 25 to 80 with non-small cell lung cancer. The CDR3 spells CASSFRAAGTDTQYF. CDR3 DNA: TGTGCCAGCAGCTTTCGGGCAGCGGGGACAGATACGCAGTATTTT.